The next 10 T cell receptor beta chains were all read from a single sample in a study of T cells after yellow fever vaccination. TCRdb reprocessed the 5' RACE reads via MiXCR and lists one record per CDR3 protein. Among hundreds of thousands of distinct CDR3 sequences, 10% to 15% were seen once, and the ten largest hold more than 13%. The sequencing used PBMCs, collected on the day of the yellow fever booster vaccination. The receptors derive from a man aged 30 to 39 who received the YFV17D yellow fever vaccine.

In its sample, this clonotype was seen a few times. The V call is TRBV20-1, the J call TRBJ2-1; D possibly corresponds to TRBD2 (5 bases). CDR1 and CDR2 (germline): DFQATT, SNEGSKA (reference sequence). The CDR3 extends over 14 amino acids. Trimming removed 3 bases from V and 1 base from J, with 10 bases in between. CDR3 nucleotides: TGCAGTGCTAGTCCCCAGCGGTCCTACAATGAGCAGTTCTTC. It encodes CSASPQRSYNEQFF.

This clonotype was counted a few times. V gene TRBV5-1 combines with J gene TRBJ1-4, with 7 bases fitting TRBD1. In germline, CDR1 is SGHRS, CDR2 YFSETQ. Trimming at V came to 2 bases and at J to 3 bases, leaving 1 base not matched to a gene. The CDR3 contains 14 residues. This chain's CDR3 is CASSFQGANEKLFF. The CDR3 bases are TGCGCCAGCAGCTTTCAGGGGGCTAATGAAAAACTGTTTTTT.

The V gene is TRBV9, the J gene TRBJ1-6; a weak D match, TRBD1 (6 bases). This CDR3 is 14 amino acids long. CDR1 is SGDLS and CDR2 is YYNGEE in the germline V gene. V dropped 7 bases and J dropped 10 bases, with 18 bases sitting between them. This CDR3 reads CASGLDSPGSPLHF. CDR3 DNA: TGTGCCAGCGGCTTGGACAGCCCGGGCTCACCCCTCCACTTT.

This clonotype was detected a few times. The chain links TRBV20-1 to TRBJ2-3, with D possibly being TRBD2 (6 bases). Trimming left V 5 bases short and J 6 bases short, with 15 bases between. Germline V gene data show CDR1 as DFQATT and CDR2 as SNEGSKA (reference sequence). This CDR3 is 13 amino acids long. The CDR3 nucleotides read TGCAGTGCTTCGGACTATGCTGTTGATACGCAGTATTTT. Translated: CSASDYAVDTQYF.

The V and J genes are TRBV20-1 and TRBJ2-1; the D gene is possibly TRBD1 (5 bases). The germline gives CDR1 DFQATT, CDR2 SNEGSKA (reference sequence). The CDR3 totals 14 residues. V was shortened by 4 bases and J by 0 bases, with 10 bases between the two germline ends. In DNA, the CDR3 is TGCAGTGCTAAGGGGCCGGACTCCTACAATGAGCAGTTCTTC. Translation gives CSAKGPDSYNEQFF.

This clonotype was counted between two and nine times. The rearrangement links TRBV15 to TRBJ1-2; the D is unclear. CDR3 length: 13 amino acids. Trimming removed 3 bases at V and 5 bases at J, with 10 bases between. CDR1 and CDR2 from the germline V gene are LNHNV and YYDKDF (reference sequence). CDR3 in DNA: TGTGCCACCAGCAGGAATGAGGCGTATGGCTACACCTTC. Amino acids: CATSRNEAYGYTF.

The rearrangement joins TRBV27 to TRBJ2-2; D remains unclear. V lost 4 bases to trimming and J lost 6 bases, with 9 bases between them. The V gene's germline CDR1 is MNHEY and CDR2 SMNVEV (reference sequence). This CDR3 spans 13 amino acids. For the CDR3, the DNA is TGTGCCAGCAGTTCGAACAGCCCCGGGGAGCTGTTTTTT. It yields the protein CASSSNSPGELFF.

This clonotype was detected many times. CDR3: CASSQEQSSYNEQFF. CDR3 coding DNA: TGCGCCAGCAGCCAAGAACAGAGCTCCTACAATGAGCAGTTCTTC. The chain has TRBV4-3 and TRBJ2-1; D remains unclear. Trimming took off 0 bases at V and 0 bases at J, with 6 bases between the two ends. The CDR3 length is 15 residues. CDR1 and CDR2 from the germline V gene are LGHNA and YSLEER.

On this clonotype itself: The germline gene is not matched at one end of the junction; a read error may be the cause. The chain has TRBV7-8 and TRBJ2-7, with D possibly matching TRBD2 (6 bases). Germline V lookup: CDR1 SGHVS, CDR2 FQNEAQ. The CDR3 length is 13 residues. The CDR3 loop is CAISFGGVDEQYF. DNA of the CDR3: TGTGCCATCAGCTTTGGCGGGGTCGACGAGCAGTACTTC.

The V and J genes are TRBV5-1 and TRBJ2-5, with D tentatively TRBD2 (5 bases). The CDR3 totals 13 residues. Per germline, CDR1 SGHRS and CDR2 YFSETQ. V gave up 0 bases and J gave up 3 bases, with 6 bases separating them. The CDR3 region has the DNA TGCGCCAGCAGCTTGGAGGGAGAAGAGACCCAGTACTTC. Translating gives CASSLEGEETQYF.